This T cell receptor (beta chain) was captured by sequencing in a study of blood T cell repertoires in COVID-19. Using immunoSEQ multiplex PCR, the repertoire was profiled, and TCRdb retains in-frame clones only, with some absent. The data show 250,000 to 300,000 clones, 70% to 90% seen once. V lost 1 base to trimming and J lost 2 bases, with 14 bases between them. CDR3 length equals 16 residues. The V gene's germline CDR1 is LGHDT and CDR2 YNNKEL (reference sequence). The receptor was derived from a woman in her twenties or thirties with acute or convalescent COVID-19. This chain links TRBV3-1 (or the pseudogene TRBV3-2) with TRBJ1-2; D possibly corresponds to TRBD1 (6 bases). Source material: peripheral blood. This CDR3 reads CASSQGSGEPNYGYTF. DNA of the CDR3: TGTGCCAGCAGCCAAGGTTCAGGGGAACCAAACTATGGCTACACCTTC.